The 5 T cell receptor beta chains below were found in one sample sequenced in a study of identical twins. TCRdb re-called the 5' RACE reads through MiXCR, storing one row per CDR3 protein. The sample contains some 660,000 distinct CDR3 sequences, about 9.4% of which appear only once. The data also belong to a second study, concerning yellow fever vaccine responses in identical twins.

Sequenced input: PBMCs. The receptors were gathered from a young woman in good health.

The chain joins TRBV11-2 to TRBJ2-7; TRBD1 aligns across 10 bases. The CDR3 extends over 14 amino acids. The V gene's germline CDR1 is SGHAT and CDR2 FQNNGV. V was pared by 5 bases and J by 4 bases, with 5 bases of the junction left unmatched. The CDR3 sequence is CASSRGDRGYEQYF. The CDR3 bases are TGTGCCAGCAGCCGGGGGGACAGGGGTTACGAGCAGTACTTC.

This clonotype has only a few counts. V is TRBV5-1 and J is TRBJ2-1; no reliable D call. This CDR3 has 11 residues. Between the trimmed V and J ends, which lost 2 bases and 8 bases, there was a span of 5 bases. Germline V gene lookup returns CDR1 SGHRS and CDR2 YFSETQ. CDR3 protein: CASSFGHEQFF. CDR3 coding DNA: TGCGCCAGCAGCTTTGGGCATGAGCAGTTCTTC.

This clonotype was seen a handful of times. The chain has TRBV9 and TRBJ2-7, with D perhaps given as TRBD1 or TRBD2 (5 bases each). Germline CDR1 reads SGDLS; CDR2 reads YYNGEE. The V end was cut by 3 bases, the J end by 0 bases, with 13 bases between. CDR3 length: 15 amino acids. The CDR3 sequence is CASSARGESSYEQYF. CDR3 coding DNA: TGTGCCAGCAGCGCGAGAGGGGAGAGCTCCTACGAGCAGTACTTC.

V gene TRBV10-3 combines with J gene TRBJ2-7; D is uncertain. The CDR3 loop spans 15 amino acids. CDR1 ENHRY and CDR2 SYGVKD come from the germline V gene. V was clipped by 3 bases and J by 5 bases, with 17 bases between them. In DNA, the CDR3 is TGTGCCATCAGTGACGTAGCCGGGTTTTCTGACGAGCAGTACTTC. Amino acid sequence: CAISDVAGFSDEQYF.

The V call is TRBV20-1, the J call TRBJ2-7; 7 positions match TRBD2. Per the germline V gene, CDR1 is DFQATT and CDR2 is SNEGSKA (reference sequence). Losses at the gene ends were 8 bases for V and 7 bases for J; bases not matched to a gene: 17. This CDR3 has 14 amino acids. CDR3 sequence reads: CSTPPTSSNGEQYF. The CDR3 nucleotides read TGCAGTACCCCACCGACTAGCAGCAACGGGGAGCAGTACTTC.